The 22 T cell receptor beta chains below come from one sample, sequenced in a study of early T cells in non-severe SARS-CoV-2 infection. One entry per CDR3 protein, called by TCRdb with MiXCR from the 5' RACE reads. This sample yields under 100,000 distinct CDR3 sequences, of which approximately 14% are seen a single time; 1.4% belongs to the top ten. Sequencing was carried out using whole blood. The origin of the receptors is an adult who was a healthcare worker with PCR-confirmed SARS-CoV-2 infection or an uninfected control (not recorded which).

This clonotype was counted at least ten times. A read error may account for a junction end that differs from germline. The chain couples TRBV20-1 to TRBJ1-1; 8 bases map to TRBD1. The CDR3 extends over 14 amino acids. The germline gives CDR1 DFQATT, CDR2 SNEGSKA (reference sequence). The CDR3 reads CSASVQGANAEAFF. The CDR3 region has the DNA TGCAGTGCTAGTGTCCAGGGGGCGAACGCTGAAGCTTTCTTT.

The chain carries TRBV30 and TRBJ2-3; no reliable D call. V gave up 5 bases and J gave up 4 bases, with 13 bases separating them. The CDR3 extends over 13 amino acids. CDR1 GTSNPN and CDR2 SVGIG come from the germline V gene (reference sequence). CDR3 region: CAWSSVWADTQYF. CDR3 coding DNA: TGTGCCTGGTCGTCCGTCTGGGCAGATACGCAGTATTTT. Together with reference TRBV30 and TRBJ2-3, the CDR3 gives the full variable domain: SQTIHQWPATLVQPVGSPLSLECTVEGTSNPNLYWYRQAAGRGLQLLFYSVGIGQISSEVPQNLSASRPQDRQFILSSKKLLLSDSGFYLCAWSSVWADTQYFGPGTRLTVL.

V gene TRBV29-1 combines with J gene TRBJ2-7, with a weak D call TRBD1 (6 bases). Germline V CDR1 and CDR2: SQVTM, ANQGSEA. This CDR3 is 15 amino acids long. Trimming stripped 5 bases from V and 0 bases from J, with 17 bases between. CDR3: CSVFVGTGSSYEQYF. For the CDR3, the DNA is TGCAGCGTTTTCGTCGGCACAGGGAGCTCCTACGAGCAGTACTTC.

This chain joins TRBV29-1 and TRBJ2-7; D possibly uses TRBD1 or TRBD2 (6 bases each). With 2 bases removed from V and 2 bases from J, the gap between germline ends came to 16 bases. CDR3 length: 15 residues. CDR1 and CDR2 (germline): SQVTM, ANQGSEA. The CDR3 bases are TGCAGCGTTGAATCGGGGGCCTCAGAAACCTACGAGCAGTACTTC. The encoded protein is CSVESGASETYEQYF.

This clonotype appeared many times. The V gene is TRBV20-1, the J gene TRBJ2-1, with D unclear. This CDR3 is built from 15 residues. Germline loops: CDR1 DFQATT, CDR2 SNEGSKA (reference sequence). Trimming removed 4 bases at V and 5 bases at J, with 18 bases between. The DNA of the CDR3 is TGCAGTGCTAATAAGCCTAGGGCACTTAACAATGAGCAGTTCTTC. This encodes CSANKPRALNNEQFF.

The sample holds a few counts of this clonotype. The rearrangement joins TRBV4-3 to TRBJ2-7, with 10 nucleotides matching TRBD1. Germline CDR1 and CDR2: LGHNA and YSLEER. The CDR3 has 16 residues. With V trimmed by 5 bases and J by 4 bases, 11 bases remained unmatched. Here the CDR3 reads CASSKGPGQGTYEQYF. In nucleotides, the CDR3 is TGCGCCAGCAGCAAAGGACCGGGACAGGGGACATACGAGCAGTACTTC.

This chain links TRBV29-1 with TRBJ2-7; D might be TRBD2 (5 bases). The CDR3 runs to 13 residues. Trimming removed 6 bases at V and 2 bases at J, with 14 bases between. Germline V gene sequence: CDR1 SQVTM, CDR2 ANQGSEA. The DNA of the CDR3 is TGCAGCGTGAAGGGAGCCCTCACCTACGAGCAGTACTTC. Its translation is CSVKGALTYEQYF.

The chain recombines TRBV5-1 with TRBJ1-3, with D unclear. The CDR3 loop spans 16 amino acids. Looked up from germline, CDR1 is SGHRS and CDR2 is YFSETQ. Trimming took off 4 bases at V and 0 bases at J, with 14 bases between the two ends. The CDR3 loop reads CASSPGLGNSGNTIYF. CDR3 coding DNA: TGCGCCAGCAGCCCGGGGTTGGGAAACTCTGGAAACACCATATATTTT.

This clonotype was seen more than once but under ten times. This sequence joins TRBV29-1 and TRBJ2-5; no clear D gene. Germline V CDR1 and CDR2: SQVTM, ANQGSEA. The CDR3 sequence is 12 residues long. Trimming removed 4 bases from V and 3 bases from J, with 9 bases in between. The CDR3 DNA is TGCAGCGTTGTTGGTGGGAAAGAGACCCAGTACTTC. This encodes CSVVGGKETQYF. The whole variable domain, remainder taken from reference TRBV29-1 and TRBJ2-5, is SAVISQKPSRDICQRGTSLTIQCQVDSQVTMMFWYRQQPGQSLTLIATANQGSEATYESGFVIDKFPISRPNLTFSTLTVSNMSPEDSSIYLCSVVGGKETQYFGPGTRLLVL.

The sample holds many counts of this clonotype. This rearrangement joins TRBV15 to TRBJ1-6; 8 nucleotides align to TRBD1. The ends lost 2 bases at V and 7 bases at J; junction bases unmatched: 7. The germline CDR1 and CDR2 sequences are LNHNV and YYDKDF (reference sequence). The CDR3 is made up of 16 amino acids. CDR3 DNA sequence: TGTGCCACCAGCAGACGGACAGGGACGGGGAATTCACCCCTCCACTTT. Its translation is CATSRRTGTGNSPLHF.

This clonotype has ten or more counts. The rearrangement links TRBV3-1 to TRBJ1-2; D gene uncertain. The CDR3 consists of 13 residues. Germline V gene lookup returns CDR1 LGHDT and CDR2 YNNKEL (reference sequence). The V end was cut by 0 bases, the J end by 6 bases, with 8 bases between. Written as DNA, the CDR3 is TGTGCCAGCAGCCAAGATTACGGGGATGGCTACACCTTC. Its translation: CASSQDYGDGYTF.

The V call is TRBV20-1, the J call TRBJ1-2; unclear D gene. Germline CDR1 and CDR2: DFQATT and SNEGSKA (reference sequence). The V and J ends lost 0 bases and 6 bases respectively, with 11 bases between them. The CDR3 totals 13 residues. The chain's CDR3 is CSARDGEVHGYTF. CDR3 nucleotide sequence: TGCAGTGCTAGAGATGGGGAGGTACATGGCTACACCTTC.

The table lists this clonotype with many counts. The CDR3 here is CASSRTDTQYF. The DNA for the CDR3 is TGTGCCAGCTCTCGCACAGATACGCAGTATTTT. J is TRBJ2-3 and V is TRBV18; D not certain. The CDR3 consists of 11 residues. Germline CDR1 is KGHSH and CDR2 is LQKENI. Trimming pared 6 bases from V and 1 base from J, leaving 2 bases between.

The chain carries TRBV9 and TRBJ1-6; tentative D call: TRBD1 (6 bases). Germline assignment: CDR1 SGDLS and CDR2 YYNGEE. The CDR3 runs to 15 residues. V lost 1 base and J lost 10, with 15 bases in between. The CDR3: CASSVTEGGWSPLHF. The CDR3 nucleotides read TGTGCCAGCAGCGTAACCGAGGGGGGGTGGTCACCCCTCCACTTT.

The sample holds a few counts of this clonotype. The CDR3 sequence: CSAGGVTEQYF. CDR3 DNA sequence: TGCAGCGCCGGAGGGGTTACGGAGCAGTACTTC. This chain joins TRBV29-1 and TRBJ2-7, with D tentatively TRBD2 (6 bases). Trimming left V 7 bases short and J 7 bases short, with 14 bases between. The CDR3 spans 11 residues. Germline values: CDR1 SQVTM, CDR2 ANQGSEA.

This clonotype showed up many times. CDR3 in DNA: TGTGCTAGTGGCCAAATGACAGGGGGGCAAGAGACCCAGTACTTC. Translating it yields CASGQMTGGQETQYF. The chain combines TRBV12-5 with TRBJ2-5; TRBD1 matches at 9 bases. V gave up 6 bases and J gave up 2 bases; unmatched junction bases: 7. Germline CDR1 and CDR2: LGHNT and FRNRAP. The CDR3 runs 15 residues.

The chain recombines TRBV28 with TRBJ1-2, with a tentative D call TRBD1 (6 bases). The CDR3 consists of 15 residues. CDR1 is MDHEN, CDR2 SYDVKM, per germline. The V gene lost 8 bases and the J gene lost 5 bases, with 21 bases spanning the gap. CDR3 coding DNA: TGTGCCAGCGATCGAAGTTCAGGGGCCCAATATGGCTACACCTTC. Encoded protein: CASDRSSGAQYGYTF.

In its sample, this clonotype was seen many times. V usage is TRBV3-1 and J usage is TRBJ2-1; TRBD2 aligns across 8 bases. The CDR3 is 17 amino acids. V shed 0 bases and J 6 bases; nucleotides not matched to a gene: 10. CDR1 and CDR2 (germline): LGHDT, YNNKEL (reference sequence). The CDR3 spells CASSQDHGGAKRNEQFF. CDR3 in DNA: TGTGCCAGCAGCCAAGACCACGGGGGGGCTAAGCGCAATGAGCAGTTCTTC.

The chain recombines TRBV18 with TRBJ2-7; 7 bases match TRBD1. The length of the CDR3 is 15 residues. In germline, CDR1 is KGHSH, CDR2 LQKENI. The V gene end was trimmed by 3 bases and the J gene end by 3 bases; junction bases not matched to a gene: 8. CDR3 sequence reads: CASSPGLDRHYEQYF. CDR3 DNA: TGTGCCAGCTCACCGGGGTTGGACAGGCACTACGAGCAGTACTTC.

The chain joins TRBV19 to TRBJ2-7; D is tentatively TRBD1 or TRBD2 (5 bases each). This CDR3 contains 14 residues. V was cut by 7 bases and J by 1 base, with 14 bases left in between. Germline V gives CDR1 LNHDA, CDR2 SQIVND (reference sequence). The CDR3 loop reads CASTPGQGSYEQYF. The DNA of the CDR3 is TGTGCCAGTACCCCGGGGCAGGGTTCCTACGAGCAGTACTTC.

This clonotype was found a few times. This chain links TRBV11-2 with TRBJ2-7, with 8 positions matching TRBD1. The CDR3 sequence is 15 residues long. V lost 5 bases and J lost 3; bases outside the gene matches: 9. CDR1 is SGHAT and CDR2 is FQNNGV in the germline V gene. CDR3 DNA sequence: TGTGCCAGCAGCCCCGGGACAGGATTTGACTACGAGCAGTACTTC. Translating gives CASSPGTGFDYEQYF.

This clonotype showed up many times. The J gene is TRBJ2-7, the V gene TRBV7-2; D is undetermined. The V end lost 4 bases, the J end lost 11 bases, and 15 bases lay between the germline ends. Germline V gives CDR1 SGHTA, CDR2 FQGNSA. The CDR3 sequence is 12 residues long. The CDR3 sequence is CASSSTDGSKYF. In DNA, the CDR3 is TGTGCCAGCAGCTCCACGGATGGGTCTAAGTACTTC.